These 29 T cell receptor beta chains were all obtained from the same sample, sequenced in a study of T cells in Graves' hyperthyroidism and ophthalmopathy. Amplified TCR beta CDR3 regions derived from RNA transcripts. The TCR CDR3 was amplified in a first-round RT-PCR using the HTBI primer set. In TCRdb, the multiplex PCR reads were re-called with MiXCR into one record per CDR3 protein. Among over 650,000 distinct CDR3 sequences, approximately 16% were seen once, and the ten largest hold 8.4%. The sequenced sample was blood. Receptors originate from a man aged 18-30 years with Graves' hyperthyroidism.

The CDR3 DNA follows: TGTGCCAGCAGGGCCCGGGGACTAGCGGGAGGGTCACGTTACGAGCAGTACTTC. Translated: CASRARGLAGGSRYEQYF. V usage is TRBV12-3 or TRBV12-4 and J usage is TRBJ2-7; 16 bases line up with TRBD2. V was clipped by 6 bases and J by 4 bases; unmatched bases: 12. The length of the CDR3 is 18 residues.

The rearrangement uses TRBV19 and TRBJ2-5; a weak D match, TRBD2 (5 bases). V dropped 1 base and J dropped 4 bases, with 13 bases sitting between them. Germline CDR1 LNHDA, CDR2 SQIVND (reference sequence). The CDR3 covers 15 residues. Here the CDR3 DNA reads TGTGCCAGTAGTATAGGCGGGCCAGATGGAGAGACCCAGTACTTC. It encodes CASSIGGPDGETQYF.

The chain combines TRBV9 with TRBJ2-3; the match to TRBD2 covers 7 bases. The CDR3 covers 15 residues. V lost 4 bases to trimming and J lost 0 bases; unmatched junction nucleotides: 5. Germline lookup yields CDR1 SGDLS and CDR2 YYNGEE. CDR3 sequence reads: CASSPGGDSTDTQYF. As DNA, the CDR3 is TGTGCCAGCAGCCCGGGAGGCGACAGCACAGATACGCAGTATTTT. The complete variable domain, with remaining parts taken from reference TRBV9 and TRBJ2-3, reads DSGVTQTPKHLITATGQRVTLRCSPRSGDLSVYWYQQSLDQGLQFLIQYYNGEERAKGNILERFSAQQFPDLHSELNLSSLELGDSALYFCASSPGGDSTDTQYFGPGTRLTVL.

This clonotype was seen repeatedly, ten times or more. CDR3: CASSQELQHREKLFF. The CDR3 DNA reads TGCGCCAGCAGCCAAGAGCTGCAGCATCGGGAAAAACTGTTTTTT. The chain couples TRBV4-1 to TRBJ1-4; the D is unclear. V was shortened by 0 bases and J by 8 bases, with 13 bases between the two germline ends. CDR1 MGHRA and CDR2 YSYEKL come from the germline V gene. The length of the CDR3 is 15 residues.

The chain employs TRBV5-1 and TRBJ1-4, with 7 bases that match TRBD1. V was pared by 2 bases and J by 5 bases, with 9 bases of the junction left unmatched. The V gene's germline CDR1 is SGHRS and CDR2 YFSETQ. This CDR3 is built from 16 residues. CDR3 nucleotides: TGCGCCAGCAGCTTTGGAAGCGACAGGGCAAATGAAAAACTGTTTTTT. This codes for CASSFGSDRANEKLFF. The whole variable domain, filled in from reference TRBV5-1 and TRBJ1-4, reads KAGVTQTPRYLIKTRGQQVTLSCSPISGHRSVSWYQQTPGQGLQFLFEYFSETQRNKGNFPGRFSGRQFSNSRSEMNVSTLELGDSALYLCASSFGSDRANEKLFFGSGTQLSVL.

The CDR3: CASSVIVLQFF. DNA for the CDR3: TGTGCCAGCAGTGTAATAGTTCTGCAGTTCTTC. The chain uses TRBV2 and TRBJ2-1, with D uncertain. Trimming removed 4 bases from V and 12 bases from J, with 10 bases in between. Germline lookup yields CDR1 SNHLY and CDR2 FYNNEI. This CDR3 is 11 amino acids long. Variable domain in full (rest from reference TRBV2 and TRBJ2-1): EPEVTQTPSHQVTQMGQEVILRCVPISNHLYFYWYRQILGQKVEFLVSFYNNEISEKSEIFDDQFSVERPDGSNFTLKIRSTKLEDSAMYFCASSVIVLQFFGPGTRLTVL.

This clonotype showed up many times. V usage is TRBV20-1 and J usage is TRBJ1-1; D might be TRBD1 (6 bases). The CDR3 spans 13 residues. The germline CDR1 and CDR2 sequences are DFQATT and SNEGSKA (reference sequence). V lost 6 bases, J lost 1 base, and 12 bases lay in between. The CDR3 nucleotides read TGCAGTGCCCGGGACACCTGGAACACTGAAGCTTTCTTT. This gives the protein CSARDTWNTEAFF.

This clonotype has ten or more counts. The chain uses TRBV6-1 and TRBJ1-2; no clear D gene. This CDR3 is built from 14 residues. CDR1 MNHNS and CDR2 SASEGT come from the germline V gene. The V and J ends lost 6 bases and 3 bases respectively, with 14 bases between them. CDR3 region: CASSGGGGDYGYTF. The CDR3 DNA follows: TGTGCCAGCAGCGGCGGCGGTGGTGACTATGGCTACACCTTC.

This clonotype was observed a handful of times. The chain uses TRBV18 and TRBJ1-6; no reliable D call. Germline assignment: CDR1 KGHSH and CDR2 LQKENI. Trimming took off 2 bases at V and 14 bases at J, with 13 bases between the two ends. CDR3 length: 13 amino acids. The chain's CDR3 is CASSPGSRWTLHF. The CDR3 DNA reads as TGTGCCAGCTCACCAGGTTCCAGGTGGACCCTCCACTTT.

Details on this clonotype: A read error is possible here, since a much larger clone lies one base away. The chain employs TRBV27 and TRBJ2-7; tentatively, D is TRBD1 (6 bases). V was cut by 1 base and J by 5 bases, with 15 bases left in between. CDR3 length: 15 amino acids. The germline V gene has CDR1 MNHEY and CDR2 SMNVEV (reference sequence). The CDR3 is CASSLFLGTTDEQYF. The CDR3 DNA reads as TGTGCCAGCAGTTTATTTCTAGGGACAACCGACGAGCAGTACTTC.

This clonotype has ten or more counts. The chain recombines TRBV18 with TRBJ2-3; D call uncertain. This CDR3 is 11 amino acids long. Germline lookup yields CDR1 KGHSH and CDR2 LQKENI. CDR3 DNA: TGTGCTTCTGAGAGCACAGATACGCAGTATTTT. Translating it yields CASESTDTQYF.

This rearrangement joins TRBV11-1 to TRBJ2-1; TRBD2 aligns across 10 bases. Germline V gene lookup returns CDR1 SGHAT and CDR2 FQDESV (reference sequence). This CDR3 spans 18 amino acids. Trimming at V came to 3 bases and at J to 1 base, leaving 9 bases not matched to a gene. The CDR3 DNA follows: TGTGCCAGCAGCTTTCCTTTAGCGGGAGGTGTATCCTACAATGAGCAGTTCTTC. Encoded protein: CASSFPLAGGVSYNEQFF.

This rearrangement joins TRBV3-1 to TRBJ2-7; 7 bases fit TRBD1. Germline assignment: CDR1 LGHDT and CDR2 YNNKEL (reference sequence). V lost 1 base to trimming and J lost 6 bases; unmatched junction nucleotides: 9. This CDR3 has 15 amino acids. Here the CDR3 DNA reads TGTGCCAGCAGCCAAGCCGGGACAGCCTACGCCGAGCAGTACTTC. It yields the protein CASSQAGTAYAEQYF.

In this sample, this clonotype turned up many times. V and J are TRBV28 and TRBJ2-5; D remains ambiguous. The germline V gene has CDR1 MDHEN and CDR2 SYDVKM. V shed 10 bases and J shed 2 bases, with 11 bases lying between them. This CDR3 has 12 amino acids. CDR3 DNA: TGTGCCACCTGGGTGGTGCAAGAGACCCAGTACTTC. Protein product: CATWVVQETQYF.

This clonotype was picked up many times. The chain links TRBV28 to TRBJ1-2; perhaps TRBD1 as D (6 bases). The ends were cut back, 7 bases at V and 4 bases at J, with 13 bases in the middle. The germline CDR1 and CDR2 sequences are MDHEN and SYDVKM. CDR3 length equals 13 residues. As DNA, the CDR3 is TGTGCCAGCACTGAAGGGGGTAGCTATGGCTACACCTTC. Protein product: CASTEGGSYGYTF.

This clonotype was counted only a few times. The V gene is TRBV28, the J gene TRBJ1-2; a possible D gene is TRBD1 (5 bases). V was clipped by 4 bases and J by 0 bases, with 18 bases between them. CDR1 is MDHEN, CDR2 SYDVKM, per germline. This CDR3 contains 17 residues. CDR3 in DNA: TGTGCCAGCAGTTCCTACTCTTGGGGGGTCGCTAACTATGGCTACACCTTC. Its protein is CASSSYSWGVANYGYTF.

V gene TRBV20-1 combines with J gene TRBJ2-7; the D is unclear. The V gene lost 4 bases and the J gene lost 3 bases, with 10 bases spanning the gap. This CDR3 contains 12 residues. Germline V gene sequence: CDR1 DFQATT, CDR2 SNEGSKA (reference sequence). DNA for the CDR3: TGCAGTGCTAACCCGATCCGCTACGAGCAGTACTTC. It yields the protein CSANPIRYEQYF.

This clonotype was counted many times. The gene calls are TRBV30 and TRBJ1-4; 7 nucleotides agree with TRBD1. V gave up 5 bases and J gave up 8 bases; unmatched junction bases: 11. Germline V gene data show CDR1 as GTSNPN and CDR2 as SVGIG (reference sequence). The CDR3 contains 14 residues. CDR3 residues: CAWAPGTATEKLFF. CDR3 nucleotides: TGTGCCTGGGCGCCCGGGACAGCAACCGAAAAACTGTTTTTT.

The table lists this clonotype with many counts. CDR3 sequence (DNA): TGTGCCAGCTCACCACGAACCCAGGGAGAGACCCAGTACTTC. Encoded protein: CASSPRTQGETQYF. The gene calls are TRBV18 and TRBJ2-5; possible D gene TRBD1, 5 bases. V was clipped by 1 base and J by 4 bases, with 10 bases between them. Germline CDR1 KGHSH, CDR2 LQKENI. There are 14 residues in the CDR3.

The sample holds a few counts of this clonotype. The rearrangement joins TRBV6-1 to TRBJ1-5; D perhaps matches TRBD1 (5 bases). CDR1 and CDR2 from the germline V gene are MNHNS and SASEGT. Trimming cost V 5 bases and J 0 bases, with 17 bases left between them. The CDR3 is 17 residues long. For the CDR3, the DNA is TGTGCCAGCAGTCGCCCCGGGGCCCAGTATAGCAATCAGCCCCAGCATTTT. This sequence encodes CASSRPGAQYSNQPQHF.

Only a few counts were recorded for this clonotype. DNA of the CDR3: TGTGCCAGCAGCCGGGGGGACCCGGGCTCCTACGAGCAGTACTTC. It specifies CASSRGDPGSYEQYF. The V and J genes are TRBV11-2 and TRBJ2-7; 7 nucleotides line up with TRBD2. The CDR3 contains 15 residues. Germline values: CDR1 SGHAT, CDR2 FQNNGV. The V segment lost 5 bases and the J segment 0 bases; nucleotides outside the gene matches: 7.

Only a few counts were recorded for this clonotype. The CDR3 spells CSARGAQNIQYF. The CDR3 region has the DNA TGCAGTGCTAGAGGGGCCCAAAACATTCAGTACTTC. The rearrangement joins TRBV20-1 to TRBJ2-4, with D unresolved. Germline CDR1 and CDR2: DFQATT and SNEGSKA (reference sequence). Trimming stripped 1 base from V and 5 bases from J, with 6 bases between. There are 12 residues in the CDR3.

This clonotype was counted many times. The gene calls are TRBV28 and TRBJ1-1; 7 nucleotides line up with TRBD1. Trimming took 8 bases from V and 6 from J; bases not matched to a gene: 6. CDR3 size: 12 residues. The germline gives CDR1 MDHEN, CDR2 SYDVKM. The DNA for the CDR3 is TGTGCCAGCGGGACAGCGATCGCTGAAGCTTTCTTT. Its translation: CASGTAIAEAFF.

At least ten counts were recorded for this clonotype. The rearrangement uses TRBV10-3 and TRBJ2-5; D tentatively fits TRBD1 or TRBD2 (7 bases each). Germline CDR1 and CDR2: ENHRY and SYGVKD. The V and J ends lost 10 bases and 5 bases respectively, with 14 bases between them. The CDR3 runs 12 residues. Written as DNA, the CDR3 is TGTGCCACCCGACAGGGAGGGGAGACCCAGTACTTC. Amino acids: CATRQGGETQYF.

For the CDR3, the DNA is TGTGCCAGCAGCCCCCGTACGACGGGGGGAAACACCATATATTTT. It is translated as CASSPRTTGGNTIYF. V and J are TRBV9 and TRBJ1-3; D is ambiguous. V lost 4 bases to trimming and J lost 4 bases, with 15 bases between them. Germline CDR1 SGDLS, CDR2 YYNGEE. This CDR3 has 15 amino acids.

This clonotype was counted ten times or more. The chain carries TRBV28 and TRBJ2-3; 13 bases line up with TRBD2. This CDR3 is 14 amino acids long. The V and J ends lost 8 bases and 2 bases, in that order; junction bases with no gene match: 1. The germline CDR1 and CDR2 sequences are MDHEN and SYDVKM. CDR3 nucleotide sequence: TGTGCCAGCGGGACTAGCGGGAACACAGATACGCAGTATTTT. It codes for CASGTSGNTDTQYF.

The sample holds a few counts of this clonotype. This chain links TRBV20-1 with TRBJ2-7, with 7 bases that match TRBD2. The junction had 10 bases not matched to a gene; V was cut back by 2 bases and J by 3 bases. The CDR3 is 15 amino acids. The V gene's germline CDR1 is DFQATT and CDR2 SNEGSKA (reference sequence). This chain's CDR3 is CSARLSSGTNYEQYF. The CDR3 DNA follows: TGCAGTGCTAGATTATCTAGTGGGACTAACTACGAGCAGTACTTC.

The rearrangement joins TRBV7-3 to TRBJ2-1, with 8 bases matching TRBD1. CDR3 length: 13 amino acids. V gave up 5 bases and J gave up 10 bases; unmatched junction bases: 7. The V gene's germline CDR1 is SGHTA and CDR2 FQGTGA. The CDR3 spells CASSPRTGSEQFF. DNA of the CDR3: TGTGCCAGCAGCCCCAGGACAGGGTCAGAGCAGTTCTTC.

The chain carries TRBV20-1 and TRBJ2-5; possible D gene TRBD1, 6 bases. The CDR3 contains 14 residues. CDR1 DFQATT and CDR2 SNEGSKA come from the germline V gene (reference sequence). The CDR3 region has the DNA TGCAGAGCAGGGGAGAGGTTCGGGGAGGAGACCCAGTACTTC. It translates to CRAGERFGEETQYF.